This T cell receptor (beta chain) is from a study of read filtering for tumor transcriptome and immune sequencing. Study-level information: Among patients, some 17 were male and 14 female, aged about 47 to 80 (mean roughly 63). TCR-mapped reads were about 4 to 11 million with IR-seq versus roughly 80 to 1273 with RNA-seq. Study observations and caveats: Single-read clonotypes: 80% to 90% of IR-seq clonotypes (approximately 3.7% of reads), about 75% of RNA-seq clonotypes (nearly 45% of reads). Even smaller IR-seq throughput identified most shared clonotypes.

The CDR3 loop spans 14 amino acids. The germline V gene encodes CDR1 SGHRS and CDR2 YFSETQ. Trimming pared 4 bases from V and 3 bases from J, leaving 8 bases between. This clonotype was recorded many times. Its matching antigen is unknown. This library used 300 to 500 ng RNA and molecular barcoded adaptors spanning alpha/delta and beta/gamma chains. TCRdb reprocessed the reads via MiXCR and lists one record per CDR3 protein. The data hold about 54,000 distinct CDR3 sequences, with roughly an eighth observed a single time. The receptor's source is a donor at least 40 years old with multiple myeloma. Specimen: a population of CD138-negative cells sorted from bone marrow. V and J are TRBV5-1 and TRBJ1-6; TRBD1 is a possible D gene (5 bases). The CDR3 DNA reads as TGCGCCAGCAGCGAGGGGAACTATAATTCACCCCTCCACTTT. This encodes CASSEGNYNSPLHF.